This T cell receptor (beta chain) is drawn from a study of cytomegalovirus exposure and HLA in healthy donors. It was with 60 Vbeta and 13 Jbeta primers that the PCR ran. Data came from immunoSEQ multiplex PCR; TCRdb stores just in-frame clones and leaves some out. The repertoire holds over 70,000 clones, roughly 66% seen once, with about 2% in the top ten. The CDR3 has 13 amino acids. V was pared by 7 bases and J by 4 bases, with 13 bases between. The germline CDR1 and CDR2 sequences are SGHVS and FNYEAQ. V is TRBV7-6 and J is TRBJ1-1; TRBD1 might be the D (5 bases). The source is a man aged 25-45 years in good health and CMV-seronegative. Sequencing used PBMCs. CDR3 sequence (DNA): TGTGCCAGCACCAACCTGGGGGGCACTGAAGCTTTCTTT. It is translated as CASTNLGGTEAFF.